This T cell receptor beta chain was sequenced for a study of OX40 agonist ivuxolimab in advanced cancers. For the study at large: All patients had ivuxolimab intravenously every 2 weeks at 0.01 to 10 mg/kg. Patients with prior anti-PD-1, anti-PD-L1 or anti-CTLA-4 therapy were eligible; 40% had some. Findings and caveats of the study: Antigen targets of the expanded peripheral T cells went undetermined.

Germline CDR1 is MNHNS and CDR2 is SASEGT. There are 14 residues in the CDR3. Trimming cost V 4 bases and J 0 bases, with 7 bases left between them. Profiled with immunoSEQ multiplex PCR; TCRdb holds only in-frame clones, not every one. The sample shows approximately 40,000 clones, approximately 90% of them seen only once. This clone was found a few times. Its antigen is still unknown. This receptor was identified in an adult with an advanced solid tumor such as melanoma, head and neck, liver or kidney cancer. The material was CD4+ or CD8+ T cells sorted from blood, obtained in a trial of the OX40 agonist ivuxolimab. The V call is TRBV6-1, the J call TRBJ1-5; D remains ambiguous. Here the CDR3 reads CASSAGYSNQPQHF. In nucleotides, the CDR3 is TGTGCCAGCAGTGCGGGGTATAGCAATCAGCCCCAGCATTTT.